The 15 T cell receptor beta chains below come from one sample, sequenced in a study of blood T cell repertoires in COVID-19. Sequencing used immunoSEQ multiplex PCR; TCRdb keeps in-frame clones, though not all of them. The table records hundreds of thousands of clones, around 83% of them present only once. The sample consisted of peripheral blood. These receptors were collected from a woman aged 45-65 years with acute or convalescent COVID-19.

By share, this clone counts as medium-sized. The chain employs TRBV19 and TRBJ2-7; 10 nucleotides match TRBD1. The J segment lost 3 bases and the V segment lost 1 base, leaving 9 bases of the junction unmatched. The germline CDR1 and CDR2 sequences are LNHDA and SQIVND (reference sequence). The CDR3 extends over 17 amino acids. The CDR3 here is CASSIAFPGQGGYEQYF. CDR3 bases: TGTGCCAGTAGTATAGCTTTTCCAGGACAGGGGGGCTACGAGCAGTACTTC.

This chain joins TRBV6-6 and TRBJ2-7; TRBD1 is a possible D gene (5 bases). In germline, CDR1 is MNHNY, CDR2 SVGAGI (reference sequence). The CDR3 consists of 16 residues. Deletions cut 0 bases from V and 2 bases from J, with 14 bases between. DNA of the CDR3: TGTGCCAGCAGTTACTCGAGGCCAGGGCGAACCTACGAGCAGTACTTC. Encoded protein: CASSYSRPGRTYEQYF.

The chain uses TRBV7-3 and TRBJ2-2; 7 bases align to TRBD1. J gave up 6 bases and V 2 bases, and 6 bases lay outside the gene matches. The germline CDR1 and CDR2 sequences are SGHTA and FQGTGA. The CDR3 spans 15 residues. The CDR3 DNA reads TGTGCCAGCAGCTTAGGACCACAGGGGCCCGGGGAGCTGTTTTTT. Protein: CASSLGPQGPGELFF.

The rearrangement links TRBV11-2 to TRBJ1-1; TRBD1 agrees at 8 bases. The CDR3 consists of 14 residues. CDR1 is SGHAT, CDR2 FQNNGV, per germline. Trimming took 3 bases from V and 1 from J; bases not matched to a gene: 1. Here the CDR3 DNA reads TGTGCCAGCAGCTTCAGGGGGCAGAACACTGAAGCTTTCTTT. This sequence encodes CASSFRGQNTEAFF.

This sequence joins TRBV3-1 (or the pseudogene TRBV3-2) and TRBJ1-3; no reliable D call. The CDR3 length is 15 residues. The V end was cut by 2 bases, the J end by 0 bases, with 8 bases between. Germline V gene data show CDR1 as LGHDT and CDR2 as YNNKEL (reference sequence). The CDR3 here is CASSQNSISGNTIYF. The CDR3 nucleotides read TGTGCCAGCAGCCAAAACAGCATCTCTGGAAACACCATATATTTT.

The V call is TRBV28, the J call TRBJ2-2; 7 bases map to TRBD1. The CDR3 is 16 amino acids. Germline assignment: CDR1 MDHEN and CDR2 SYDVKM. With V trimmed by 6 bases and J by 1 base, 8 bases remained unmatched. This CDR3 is CASSSYRGLNTGELFF. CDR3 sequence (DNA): TGTGCCAGCAGCTCATACAGGGGATTGAACACCGGGGAGCTGTTTTTT.

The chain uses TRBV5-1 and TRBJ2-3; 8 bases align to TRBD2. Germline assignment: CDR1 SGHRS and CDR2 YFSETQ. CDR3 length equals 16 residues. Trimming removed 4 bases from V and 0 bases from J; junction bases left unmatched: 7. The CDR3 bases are TGCGCCAGCAGCGACCCTAGCGGGTTCAGCACAGATACGCAGTATTTT. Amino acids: CASSDPSGFSTDTQYF.

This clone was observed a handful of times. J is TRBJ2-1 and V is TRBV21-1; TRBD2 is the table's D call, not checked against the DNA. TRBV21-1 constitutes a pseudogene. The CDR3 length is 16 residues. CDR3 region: CASGTSGKRSYNEQFF. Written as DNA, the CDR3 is TGTGCCAGCGGGACTAGCGGGAAGCGCTCCTACAATGAGCAGTTCTTC.

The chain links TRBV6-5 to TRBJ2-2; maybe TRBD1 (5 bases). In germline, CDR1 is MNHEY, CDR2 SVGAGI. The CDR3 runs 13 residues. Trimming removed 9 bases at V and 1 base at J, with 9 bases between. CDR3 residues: CASDTGNTGELFF. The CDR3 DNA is TGTGCCAGTGATACAGGGAACACCGGGGAGCTGTTTTTT.

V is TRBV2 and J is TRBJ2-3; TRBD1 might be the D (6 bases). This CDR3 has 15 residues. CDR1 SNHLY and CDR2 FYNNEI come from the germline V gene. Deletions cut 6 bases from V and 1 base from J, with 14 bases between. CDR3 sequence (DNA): TGTGCCAGCAGGAAACAGGGAACGGGCACAGATACGCAGTATTTT. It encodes CASRKQGTGTDTQYF.

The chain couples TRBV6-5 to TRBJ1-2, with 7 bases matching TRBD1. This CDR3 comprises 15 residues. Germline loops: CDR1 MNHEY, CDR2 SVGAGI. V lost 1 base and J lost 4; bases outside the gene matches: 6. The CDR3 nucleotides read TGTGCCAGCAGTTACTTTGGGGGACAGTCCTATGGCTACACCTTC. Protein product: CASSYFGGQSYGYTF.

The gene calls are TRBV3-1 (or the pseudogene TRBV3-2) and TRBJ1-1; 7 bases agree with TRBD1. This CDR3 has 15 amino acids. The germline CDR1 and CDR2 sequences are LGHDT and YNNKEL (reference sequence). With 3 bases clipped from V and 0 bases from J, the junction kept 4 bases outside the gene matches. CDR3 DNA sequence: TGTGCCAGCAGCCAGGAACAGGGGATGAACACTGAAGCTTTCTTT. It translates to CASSQEQGMNTEAFF.

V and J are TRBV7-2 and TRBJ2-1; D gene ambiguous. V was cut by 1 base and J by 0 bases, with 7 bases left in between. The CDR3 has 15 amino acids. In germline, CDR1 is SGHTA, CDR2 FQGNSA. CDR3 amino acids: CASSLGGLSYNEQFF. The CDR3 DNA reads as TGTGCCAGCAGCTTAGGAGGCCTCTCCTACAATGAGCAGTTCTTC.

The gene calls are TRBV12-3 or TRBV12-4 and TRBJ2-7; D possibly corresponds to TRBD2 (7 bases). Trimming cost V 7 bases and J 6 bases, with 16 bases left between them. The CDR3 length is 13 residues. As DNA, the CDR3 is TGTGCCAGCACCGCGACTAGCAGGGGCGAGCAGTACTTC. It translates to CASTATSRGEQYF.

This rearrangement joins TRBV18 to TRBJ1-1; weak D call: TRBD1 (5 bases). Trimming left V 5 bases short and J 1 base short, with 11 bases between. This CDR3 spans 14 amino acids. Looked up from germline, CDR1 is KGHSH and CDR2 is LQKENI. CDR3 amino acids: CASSWGGPNTEAFF. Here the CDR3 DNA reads TGTGCCAGCTCATGGGGGGGTCCGAACACTGAAGCTTTCTTT.